The T cell receptor (beta chain) under discussion was sequenced for a study of CD8+CD57+ T cells in acquired aplastic anemia. Study-level information: When averaged, DNA from sorted CD4+ and CD8+ cells came to approximately 3.2 ug.

This clonotype was detected ten times or more. Its antigen is not known. Study-level results: Some 27 CD8+ CDR3 sequences were shared between patients and controls.

CDR1 MNHNS and CDR2 SASEGT come from the germline V gene. V lost 6 bases, J lost 6 bases, and 15 bases lay in between. The CDR3 is 14 residues long. Flow cytometry had shown expanded CD8+CD57+ cells in the patients chosen for sequencing. The diagnosis in all patients was severe acquired aplastic anemia. Genomic DNA provided the template from which TCR beta VDJ and CDR3 profiles were obtained. Each CDR3 protein is one row after TCRdb ran MiXCR on the reads. Of 150,000 to 200,000 distinct CDR3 sequences listed, roughly 50% are singletons. The rearrangement joins TRBV6-1 to TRBJ1-5; TRBD1 is a possible D gene (6 bases). The clonotype was recovered from a human donor with aplastic anemia. The sequencing sample was made of sorted CD4+, CD8+, or CD8+CD57+ T cells (not recorded which) from PBMCs. Here the CDR3 DNA reads TGTGCCAGCAGAACACAGGCGGACAGTCAGCCCCAGCATTTT. It yields the protein CASRTQADSQPQHF.